This T cell receptor beta chain was sequenced during a study of T cells after yellow fever vaccination. Study-level results: Abundant contaminating clonotypes from the bulk population could appear in FACS-sorted repertoires. The booster saw the reappearance of most primary-vaccination clones (around 96% CD4, 80% to 90% CD8).

Trimming at V came to 0 bases and at J to 11 bases, leaving 8 bases not matched to a gene. The CDR3 is made up of 14 amino acids. Germline V gene lookup returns CDR1 SGHRS and CDR2 YFSETQ. TCRdb independently ran MiXCR on the 5' RACE reads; one entry per CDR3 protein. The table includes around 150,000 distinct CDR3 sequences, 6.5% to 8.5% detected once. The table lists this clonotype with a few counts. The antigen is undetermined. The specimen comprised CD4+ T cells sorted from PBMCs, sampled more than 4 days after the first yellow fever vaccination. This chain uses TRBV5-1 with TRBJ1-1, with 9 nucleotides matching TRBD1. The origin of this receptor is a man younger than 35 who received the YFV17D yellow fever vaccine. The CDR3 region is CASSLAGQGRGAFF. The CDR3 nucleotides read TGCGCCAGCAGCTTGGCGGGACAGGGTAGGGGCGCTTTCTTT.